The 19 T cell receptor beta chains below were found in one sample sequenced in a study of T cells in Graves' hyperthyroidism and ophthalmopathy. The CDR3 regions of TCR beta were amplified from RNA transcripts. The HTBI set primed first-round TCR CDR3 RT-PCR. TCRdb re-called the multiplex PCR reads through MiXCR, storing one row per CDR3 protein. The table records 300,000 to 450,000 distinct CDR3 sequences, approximately 15% of them present only once. Material: blood. All receptors come from a woman in her 30s with Graves' hyperthyroidism.

At least ten counts were recorded for this clonotype. The gene calls are TRBV4-1 and TRBJ2-7; 7 bases match TRBD2. J gave up 6 bases and V 3 bases, and 5 bases lay outside the gene matches. The CDR3 is 13 residues long. Germline V gene sequence: CDR1 MGHRA, CDR2 YSYEKL. The CDR3 DNA reads as TGCGCCAGCAGCCACCGGGGGGATGGCGAGCAGTACTTC. It specifies CASSHRGDGEQYF.

This clonotype was seen only a few times. J is TRBJ1-5 and V is TRBV3-1, with TRBD1 identical over 7 bases. CDR3 length: 16 amino acids. Per the germline V gene, CDR1 is LGHDT and CDR2 is YNNKEL (reference sequence). Trimming removed 3 bases from V and 4 bases from J; junction bases left unmatched: 9. CDR3 nucleotides: TGTGCCAGCAGCCACAGCAGCACAGGGGTGAATCAGCCCCAGCATTTT. Protein: CASSHSSTGVNQPQHF.

This clonotype was detected many times. The chain couples TRBV5-5 to TRBJ2-5; TRBD1 matches at 9 bases. The CDR3 has 16 residues. Germline V lookup: CDR1 SGHKS, CDR2 YYEKEE (reference sequence). Losses at the gene ends were 4 bases for V and 4 bases for J; bases not matched to a gene: 11. The CDR3 here is CASSARTGARLETQYF. The CDR3 DNA reads as TGTGCCAGCAGCGCGAGGACAGGGGCTCGATTAGAGACCCAGTACTTC. The full variable domain, in which reference TRBV5-5 and TRBJ2-5 provide the parts outside the CDR3, is DAGVTQSPTHLIKTRGQQVTLRCSPISGHKSVSWYQQVLGQGPQFIFQYYEKEERGRGNFPDRFSARQFPNYSSELNVNALLLGDSALYLCASSARTGARLETQYFGPGTRLLVL.

This clonotype was picked up a small number of times. The rearrangement uses TRBV27 and TRBJ2-1; 7 bases fit TRBD1. Trimming removed 3 bases from V and 7 bases from J; junction bases left unmatched: 6. Germline V CDR1 and CDR2: MNHEY, SMNVEV (reference sequence). The CDR3 contains 14 residues. The CDR3: CASSFLGGGNEQFF. CDR3 nucleotides: TGTGCCAGCAGTTTTTTAGGGGGCGGGAATGAGCAGTTCTTC.

This clonotype was counted ten times or more. The chain uses TRBV18 and TRBJ1-1; D uncertain. This CDR3 has 12 amino acids. Trimming took off 6 bases at V and 2 bases at J, with 7 bases between the two ends. Germline loops: CDR1 KGHSH, CDR2 LQKENI. The CDR3 DNA is TGTGCCAGCTCGGGGAGCAACACTGAAGCTTTCTTT. Translating it yields CASSGSNTEAFF.

This clonotype has more than one count but fewer than ten. This chain links TRBV2 with TRBJ2-5; 8 bases line up with TRBD2. The V gene end was trimmed by 4 bases and the J gene end by 3 bases; junction bases not matched to a gene: 4. Per germline, CDR1 SNHLY and CDR2 FYNNEI. The CDR3 runs to 14 residues. The CDR3 loop reads CASSATSGKETQYF. CDR3 in DNA: TGTGCCAGCAGTGCAACTAGCGGTAAAGAGACCCAGTACTTC. The full variable domain, with the rest looked up from reference TRBV2 and TRBJ2-5, is EPEVTQTPSHQVTQMGQEVILRCVPISNHLYFYWYRQILGQKVEFLVSFYNNEISEKSEIFDDQFSVERPDGSNFTLKIRSTKLEDSAMYFCASSATSGKETQYFGPGTRLLVL.

The J gene is TRBJ2-3, the V gene TRBV7-9, with 8 positions matching TRBD2. Germline V gives CDR1 SEHNR, CDR2 FQNEAQ (reference sequence). The V and J ends lost 7 bases and 2 bases, in that order; junction bases with no gene match: 5. The CDR3 length is 14 residues. The CDR3 bases are TGTGCCAGCACCATAGCGGGAATCACAGATACGCAGTATTTT. Residues: CASTIAGITDTQYF.

This chain connects TRBV5-1 to TRBJ1-1, with TRBD1 matching over 8 bases. The CDR3 has 14 amino acids. V was pared by 2 bases and J by 2 bases, with 2 bases of the junction left unmatched. The germline gives CDR1 SGHRS, CDR2 YFSETQ. The CDR3 DNA sequence: TGCGCCAGCAGCTTACAGGGGGACAACACTGAAGCTTTCTTT. Translation gives CASSLQGDNTEAFF. The entire variable domain, with the rest obtained from reference TRBV5-1 and TRBJ1-1, is as follows: KAGVTQTPRYLIKTRGQQVTLSCSPISGHRSVSWYQQTPGQGLQFLFEYFSETQRNKGNFPGRFSGRQFSNSRSEMNVSTLELGDSALYLCASSLQGDNTEAFFGQGTRLTVV.

This clonotype was observed a single time. V usage is TRBV9 and J usage is TRBJ2-1; 10 nucleotides align to TRBD2. The germline gives CDR1 SGDLS, CDR2 YYNGEE. V was clipped by 4 bases and J by 6 bases; unmatched bases: 7. CDR3 length: 15 amino acids. CDR3 protein: CASSSAGTSANEQFF. As DNA, the CDR3 is TGTGCCAGCAGCTCCGCCGGGACTAGCGCCAATGAGCAGTTCTTC.

This clonotype was counted at least ten times. The genes are TRBV18 and TRBJ1-3; D is undetermined. The ends were cut back, 3 bases at V and 0 bases at J, with 6 bases in the middle. Germline V CDR1 and CDR2: KGHSH, LQKENI. CDR3 length: 14 residues. CDR3 in amino acids: CASSPRDSGNTIYF. In DNA, the CDR3 is TGTGCCAGCTCACCTCGGGACTCTGGAAACACCATATATTTT.

This clonotype was detected many times. This chain links TRBV18 with TRBJ2-3; unclear D gene. The germline V and J ends were trimmed by 7 bases and 1 base, with 12 bases remaining between them. CDR3 length equals 14 residues. Per the germline V gene, CDR1 is KGHSH and CDR2 is LQKENI. CDR3 bases: TGTGCCAGCTTACGCGGTGACGGCACAGATACGCAGTATTTT. This codes for CASLRGDGTDTQYF. The full variable domain, in which reference TRBV18 and TRBJ2-3 provide the parts outside the CDR3, is NAGVMQNPRHLVRRRGQEARLRCSPMKGHSHVYWYRQLPEEGLKFMVYLQKENIIDESGMPKERFSAEFPKEGPSILRIQQVVRGDSAAYFCASLRGDGTDTQYFGPGTRLTVL.

V is TRBV19 and J is TRBJ2-5; D is uncertain. The CDR3 is made up of 13 amino acids. The V end was cut by 3 bases, the J end by 2 bases, with 7 bases between. Germline V lookup: CDR1 LNHDA, CDR2 SQIVND (reference sequence). The CDR3 spells CASSIPGQETQYF. Here the CDR3 DNA reads TGTGCCAGTAGTATCCCAGGACAAGAGACCCAGTACTTC.

As concerns this clonotype: This may be a read error, as it is one base from a much larger clone. The CDR3 loop reads CASSSDRWLGANVLTF. DNA of the CDR3: TGCGCCAGCAGCTCGGACAGGTGGCTCGGGGCCAACGTCCTGACTTTC. This chain links TRBV5-1 with TRBJ2-6; 7 bases are a match to TRBD1. CDR3 size: 16 residues. Unmatched junction bases numbered 7, after V lost 3 bases and J lost 4 bases. Looked up from germline, CDR1 is SGHRS and CDR2 is YFSETQ.

This clonotype was seen repeatedly, ten times or more. The CDR3 DNA reads TGTGCCAGCAGTGTAGGGAAAAGTTCCCAGCCCCAGCATTTT. Protein: CASSVGKSSQPQHF. V gene TRBV2 combines with J gene TRBJ1-5; D gene ambiguous. The V and J ends lost 4 bases and 7 bases respectively, with 14 bases between them. This CDR3 comprises 14 residues. Per germline, CDR1 SNHLY and CDR2 FYNNEI.

This clonotype was counted many times. In nucleotides, the CDR3 is TGTGCCAGCAGTCCGACCTTACACTATGGCTACACCTTC. Its protein is CASSPTLHYGYTF. The chain links TRBV28 to TRBJ1-2; D remains ambiguous. The CDR3 sequence is 13 residues long. V was clipped by 5 bases and J by 3 bases, with 10 bases between them. Germline loops: CDR1 MDHEN, CDR2 SYDVKM.

In this sample, this clonotype turned up a few times. The chain combines TRBV2 with TRBJ1-6, with a weak D call TRBD1 (6 bases). Trimming cost V 6 bases and J 0 bases, with 12 bases left between them. Germline CDR1 reads SNHLY; CDR2 reads FYNNEI. The CDR3 sequence is 16 residues long. The CDR3 DNA follows: TGTGCCAGCAGGCGGGGGCGACGCTCCTATAATTCACCCCTCCACTTT. Translated, it gives CASRRGRRSYNSPLHF.

This clonotype was seen more than once but under ten times. The rearrangement links TRBV27 to TRBJ2-7; 7 bases are shared with TRBD1. CDR3 length equals 14 residues. Trimming removed 6 bases from V and 0 bases from J; junction bases left unmatched: 5. The germline CDR1 and CDR2 sequences are MNHEY and SMNVEV (reference sequence). The CDR3 DNA reads TGTGCCAGCAGGAGCCAGGGGGACTCCTACGAGCAGTACTTC. Protein: CASRSQGDSYEQYF.

The J gene is TRBJ2-7, the V gene TRBV19; 10 positions agree with TRBD1. V shed 9 bases, J shed 1 base, and the junction held 3 bases outside the gene matches. CDR1 is LNHDA and CDR2 is SQIVND in the germline V gene (reference sequence). The CDR3 is 13 residues long. The CDR3 coding sequence is TGTGCCAGCGGGACAGGGGTATCCTACGAGCAGTACTTC. Protein sequence: CASGTGVSYEQYF.

The chain combines TRBV30 with TRBJ1-2; 8 bases map to TRBD1. This CDR3 comprises 16 residues. J was trimmed by 5 bases and V by 2 bases; bases with no gene match: 13. Germline V gives CDR1 GTSNPN, CDR2 SVGIG (reference sequence). The CDR3 nucleotides are TGTGCCTGGAGTCCCAAAGCCGGGACAGGTTCTTATGGCTACACCTTC. It specifies CAWSPKAGTGSYGYTF.